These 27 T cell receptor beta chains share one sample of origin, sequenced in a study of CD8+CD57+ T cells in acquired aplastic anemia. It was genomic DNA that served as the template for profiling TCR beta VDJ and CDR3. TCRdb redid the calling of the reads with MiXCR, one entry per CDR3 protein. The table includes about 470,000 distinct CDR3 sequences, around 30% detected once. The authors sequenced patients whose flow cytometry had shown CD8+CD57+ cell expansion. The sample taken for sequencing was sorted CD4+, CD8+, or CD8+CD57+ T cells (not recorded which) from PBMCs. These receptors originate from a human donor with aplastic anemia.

The CDR3 loop reads CASYDRGYGYTF. As DNA, the CDR3 is TGTGCCAGCTACGACAGGGGCTATGGCTACACCTTC. V gene TRBV2 combines with J gene TRBJ1-2, with 8 bases identical to TRBD1. Trimming cost V 8 bases and J 4 bases; bases outside gene matches: 3. Germline lookup yields CDR1 SNHLY and CDR2 FYNNEI. CDR3 length: 12 amino acids.

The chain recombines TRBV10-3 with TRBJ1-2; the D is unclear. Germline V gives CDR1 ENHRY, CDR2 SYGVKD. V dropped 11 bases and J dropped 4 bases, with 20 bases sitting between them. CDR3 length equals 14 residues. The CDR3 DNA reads TGTGCCGTCACCAGTGAAAATACTGGCTATGGCTACACCTTC. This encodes CAVTSENTGYGYTF.

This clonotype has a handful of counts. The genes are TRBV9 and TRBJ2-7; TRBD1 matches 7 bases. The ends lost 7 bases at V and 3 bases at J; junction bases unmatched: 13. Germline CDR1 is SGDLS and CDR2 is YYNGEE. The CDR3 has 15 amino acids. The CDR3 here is CASRRQGVRYYEQYF. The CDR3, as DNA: TGTGCCAGCCGTCGACAGGGCGTCCGCTACTACGAGCAGTACTTC.

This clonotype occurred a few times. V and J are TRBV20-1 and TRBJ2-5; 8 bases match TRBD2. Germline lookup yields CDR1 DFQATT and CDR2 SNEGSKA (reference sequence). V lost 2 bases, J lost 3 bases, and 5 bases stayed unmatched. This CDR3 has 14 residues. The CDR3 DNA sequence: TGCAGTGCTAGACGGGGGGGACCAAAAGAGACCCAGTACTTC. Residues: CSARRGGPKETQYF.

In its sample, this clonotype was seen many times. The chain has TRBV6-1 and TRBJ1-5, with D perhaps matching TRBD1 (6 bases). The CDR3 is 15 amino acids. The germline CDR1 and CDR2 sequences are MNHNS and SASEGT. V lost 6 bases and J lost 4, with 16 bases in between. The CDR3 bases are TGTGCCAGCAGCCCGGGACAACAACGAAATCAGCCCCAGCATTTT. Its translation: CASSPGQQRNQPQHF.

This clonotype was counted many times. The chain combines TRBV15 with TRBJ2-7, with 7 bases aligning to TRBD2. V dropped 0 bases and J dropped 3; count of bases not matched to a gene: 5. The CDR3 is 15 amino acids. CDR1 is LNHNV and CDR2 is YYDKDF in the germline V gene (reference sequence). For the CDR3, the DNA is TGTGCCACCAGCAGAGAGTTGGGGGGGAGCTACGAGCAGTACTTC. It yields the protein CATSRELGGSYEQYF.

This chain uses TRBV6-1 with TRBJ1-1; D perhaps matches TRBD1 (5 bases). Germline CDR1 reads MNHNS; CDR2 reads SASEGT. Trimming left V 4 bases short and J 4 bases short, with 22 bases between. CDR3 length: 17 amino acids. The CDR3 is CASSARRGPVAPTEAFF. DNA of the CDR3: TGTGCCAGCAGTGCCAGAAGGGGACCCGTCGCTCCCACTGAAGCTTTCTTT.

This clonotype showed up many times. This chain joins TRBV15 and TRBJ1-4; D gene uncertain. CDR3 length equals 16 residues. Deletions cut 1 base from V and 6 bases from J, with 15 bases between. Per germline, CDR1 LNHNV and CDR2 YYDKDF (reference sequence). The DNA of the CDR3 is TGTGCCACCAGCAGAGTGTCCGGCTCTCAGGATGAAAAACTGTTTTTT. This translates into CATSRVSGSQDEKLFF.

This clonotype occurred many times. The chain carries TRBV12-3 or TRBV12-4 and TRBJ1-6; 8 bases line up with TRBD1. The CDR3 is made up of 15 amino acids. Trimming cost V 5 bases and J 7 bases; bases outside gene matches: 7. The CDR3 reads CASSPRTGRNSPLHF. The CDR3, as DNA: TGTGCCAGCAGTCCTAGGACAGGGAGGAATTCACCCCTCCACTTT.

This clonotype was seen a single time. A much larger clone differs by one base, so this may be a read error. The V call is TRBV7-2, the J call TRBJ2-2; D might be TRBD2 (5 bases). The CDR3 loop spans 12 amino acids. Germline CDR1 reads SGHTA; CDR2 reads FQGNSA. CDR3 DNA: TGTGCCAGCAGCGTGGTGGCCGGGGAGCTGTCTTTT. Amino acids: CASSVVAGELSF.

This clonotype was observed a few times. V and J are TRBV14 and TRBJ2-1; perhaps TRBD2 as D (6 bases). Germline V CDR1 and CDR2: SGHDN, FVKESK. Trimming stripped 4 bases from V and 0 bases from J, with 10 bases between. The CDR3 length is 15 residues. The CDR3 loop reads CASSRGESSYNEQFF. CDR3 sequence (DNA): TGTGCCAGCAGCCGGGGGGAGAGCTCCTACAATGAGCAGTTCTTC.

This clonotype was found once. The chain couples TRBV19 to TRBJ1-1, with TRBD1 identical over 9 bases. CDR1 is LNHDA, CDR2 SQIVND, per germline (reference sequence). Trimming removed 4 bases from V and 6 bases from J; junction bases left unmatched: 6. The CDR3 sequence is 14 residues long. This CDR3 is CASSKGQGMAEAFF. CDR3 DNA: TGTGCCAGTAGTAAGGGACAGGGAATGGCTGAAGCTTTCTTT.

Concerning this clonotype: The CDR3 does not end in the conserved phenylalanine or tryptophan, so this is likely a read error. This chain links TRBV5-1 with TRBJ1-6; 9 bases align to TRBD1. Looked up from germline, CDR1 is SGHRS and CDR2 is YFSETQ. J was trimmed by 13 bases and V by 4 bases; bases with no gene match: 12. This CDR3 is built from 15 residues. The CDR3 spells CASSRTSGQGDPLHS. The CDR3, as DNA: TGCGCCAGCAGCCGCACCTCGGGACAGGGAGATCCCCTCCACTCT.

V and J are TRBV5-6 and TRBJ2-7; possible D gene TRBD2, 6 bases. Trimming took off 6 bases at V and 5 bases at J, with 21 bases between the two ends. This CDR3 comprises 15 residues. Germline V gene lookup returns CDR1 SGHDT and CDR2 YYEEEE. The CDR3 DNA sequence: TGTGCCAGCACTAATTGGGGACTCCCTAGGAACGAGCAGTACTTC. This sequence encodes CASTNWGLPRNEQYF.

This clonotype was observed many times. The CDR3 sequence: CASSPGLGTDTQYF. The CDR3 DNA is TGTGCCAGCAGCCCCGGACTAGGCACAGATACGCAGTATTTT. The chain uses TRBV7-3 and TRBJ2-3; TRBD2 matches at 7 bases. V lost 5 bases and J lost 1; bases outside the gene matches: 3. The germline gives CDR1 SGHTA, CDR2 FQGTGA. There are 14 residues in the CDR3.

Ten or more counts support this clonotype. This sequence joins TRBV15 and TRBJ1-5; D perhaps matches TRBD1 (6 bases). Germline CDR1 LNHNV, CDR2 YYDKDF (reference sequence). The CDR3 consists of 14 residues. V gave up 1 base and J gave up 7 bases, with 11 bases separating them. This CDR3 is CATSRGGGRQPQHF. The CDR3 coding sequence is TGTGCCACCAGCAGAGGAGGGGGGAGACAGCCCCAGCATTTT.

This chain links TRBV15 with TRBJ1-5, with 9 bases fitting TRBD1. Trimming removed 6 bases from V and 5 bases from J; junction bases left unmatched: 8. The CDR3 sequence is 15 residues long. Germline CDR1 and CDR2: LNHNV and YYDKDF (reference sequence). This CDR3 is CATRGDRVEDQPQHF. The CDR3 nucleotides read TGTGCCACCAGGGGGGACAGGGTTGAGGATCAGCCCCAGCATTTT. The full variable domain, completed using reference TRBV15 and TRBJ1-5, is DAMVIQNPRYQVTQFGKPVTLSCSQTLNHNVMYWYQQKSSQAPKLLFHYYDKDFNNEADTPDNFQSRRPNTSFCFLDIRSPGLGDTAMYLCATRGDRVEDQPQHFGDGTRLSIL.

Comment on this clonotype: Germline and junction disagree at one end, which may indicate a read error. Written as DNA, the CDR3 is TGTGCCAGCAGTTACCGGCTAACAGGGTCGAACACCGGGGAGCTGTTTTTT. Translation: CASSYRLTGSNTGELFF. The chain combines TRBV10-3 with TRBJ2-2; maybe TRBD1 (6 bases). The germline CDR1 and CDR2 sequences are ENHRY and SYGVKD. This CDR3 has 17 amino acids.

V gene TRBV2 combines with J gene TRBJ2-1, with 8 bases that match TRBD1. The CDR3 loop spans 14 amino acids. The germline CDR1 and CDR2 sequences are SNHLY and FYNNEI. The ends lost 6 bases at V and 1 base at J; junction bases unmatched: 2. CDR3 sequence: CASRDRGSYNEQFF. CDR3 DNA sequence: TGTGCCAGCAGAGACAGGGGATCCTACAATGAGCAGTTCTTC.

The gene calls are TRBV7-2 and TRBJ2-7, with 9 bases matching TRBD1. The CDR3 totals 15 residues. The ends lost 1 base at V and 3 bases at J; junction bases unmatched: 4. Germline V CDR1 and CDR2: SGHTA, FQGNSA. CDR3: CASSLEGTGNYEQYF. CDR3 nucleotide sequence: TGTGCCAGCAGCTTAGAGGGGACAGGGAACTACGAGCAGTACTTC. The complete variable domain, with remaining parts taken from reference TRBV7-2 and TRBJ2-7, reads GAGVSQSPSNKVTEKGKDVELRCDPISGHTALYWYRQSLGQGLEFLIYFQGNSAPDKSGLPSDRFSAERTGGSVSTLTIQRTQQEDSAVYLCASSLEGTGNYEQYFGPGTRLTVT.

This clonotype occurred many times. CDR3 loop: CSAEGTSGRAKYEQYF. The CDR3 nucleotides read TGCAGTGCGGAAGGGACTAGCGGGAGGGCCAAGTACGAGCAGTACTTC. The rearrangement uses TRBV20-1 and TRBJ2-7; TRBD2 agrees at 16 bases. Germline V lookup: CDR1 DFQATT, CDR2 SNEGSKA (reference sequence). This CDR3 has 16 amino acids. V shed 6 bases and J 4 bases; nucleotides not matched to a gene: 9.

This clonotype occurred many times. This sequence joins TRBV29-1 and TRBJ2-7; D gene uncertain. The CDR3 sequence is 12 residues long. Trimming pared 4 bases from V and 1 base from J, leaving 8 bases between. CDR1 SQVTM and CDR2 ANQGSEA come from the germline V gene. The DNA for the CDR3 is TGCAGCGTTGTAGGCAATTCCTACGAGCAGTACTTC. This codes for CSVVGNSYEQYF.

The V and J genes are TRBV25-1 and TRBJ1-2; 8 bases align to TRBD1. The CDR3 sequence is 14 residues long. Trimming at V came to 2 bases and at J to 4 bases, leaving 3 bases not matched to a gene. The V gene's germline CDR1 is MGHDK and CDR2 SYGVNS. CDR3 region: CASSEPGGSYGYTF. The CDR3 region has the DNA TGTGCCAGCAGTGAACCAGGGGGCAGCTATGGCTACACCTTC.

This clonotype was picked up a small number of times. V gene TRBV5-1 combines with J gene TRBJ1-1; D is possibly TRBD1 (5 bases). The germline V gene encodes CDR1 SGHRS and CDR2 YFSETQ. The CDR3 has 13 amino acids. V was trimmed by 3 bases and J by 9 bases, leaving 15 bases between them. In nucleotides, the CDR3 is TGCGCCAGCAGCTACCGCCCGGGGGGTAAAGCTTTCTTT. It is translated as CASSYRPGGKAFF.

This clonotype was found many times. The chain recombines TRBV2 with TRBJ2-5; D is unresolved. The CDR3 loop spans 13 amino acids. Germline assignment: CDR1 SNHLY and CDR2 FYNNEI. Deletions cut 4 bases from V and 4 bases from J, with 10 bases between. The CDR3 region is CASSARFRETQYF. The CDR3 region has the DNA TGTGCCAGCAGTGCGCGATTCCGAGAGACCCAGTACTTC.

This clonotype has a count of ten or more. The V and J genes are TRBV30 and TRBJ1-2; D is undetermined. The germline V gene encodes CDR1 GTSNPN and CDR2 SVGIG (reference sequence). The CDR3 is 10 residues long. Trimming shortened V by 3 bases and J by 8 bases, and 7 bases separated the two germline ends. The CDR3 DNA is TGTGCCTGGAGGCAAGGCGGCTACACCTTC. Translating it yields CAWRQGGYTF.

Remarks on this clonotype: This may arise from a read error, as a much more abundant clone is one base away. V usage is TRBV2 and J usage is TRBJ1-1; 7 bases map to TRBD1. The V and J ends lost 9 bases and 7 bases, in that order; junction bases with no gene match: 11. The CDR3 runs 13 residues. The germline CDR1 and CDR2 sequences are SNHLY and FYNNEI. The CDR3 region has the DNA TGTGCCAGAAACGACAGGGATCAAATTGAAGCTTTCTTT. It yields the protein CARNDRDQIEAFF.